One and the same sample provided the 27 T cell receptor beta chains below, sequenced in a study of technical replicates of blood from four donors (dated by TCRdb to about 2017). Library prep was done by the immunoSEQ multiplex PCR assay. Entries here come from immuneACCESS through TCRdb and include only in-frame sequences with V and J called. Some clones fail to appear in such tables; in the studies checked, an unresolved V gene covers under half of the shortfall, and the cause of the remainder is unknown. Here the sample has about 82,000 clones; around nine tenths occur a single time. The ten most abundant clones make up 0.39% of the sample. Sequencing used T cells isolated from PBMCs. Every receptor here comes from a human donor in good health.

V and J are TRBV2 and TRBJ2-4, with a weak D call TRBD2 (5 bases). This CDR3 region has 17 residues. Per germline, CDR1 SNHLY and CDR2 FYNNEI. The V gene lost 3 bases and the J gene lost 0 bases, with 15 bases spanning the gap. The CDR3 is CASSDVLREIAKNIQYF. The CDR3 DNA reads TGTGCCAGCAGTGATGTTTTGAGGGAGATAGCCAAAAACATTCAGTACTTC.

This chain joins TRBV19 and TRBJ2-7, with a weak D call TRBD1 (5 bases). Deletions cut 5 bases from V and 3 bases from J, with 17 bases between. From germline, CDR1 is LNHDA and CDR2 SQIVND (reference sequence). The CDR3 runs 15 residues. The CDR3, as DNA: TGTGCCAGTAGTTTGGAAGGCGGACAATTCTACGAGCAGTACTTC. The encoded protein is CASSLEGGQFYEQYF.

The genes are TRBV9 and TRBJ2-5; TRBD2 agrees at 9 bases. CDR1 and CDR2 (germline): SGDLS, YYNGEE. The CDR3 totals 15 residues. V trimming: 3 bases; J trimming: 4 bases; junction bases outside the gene matches: 7. CDR3 sequence: CASSGSGRVAETQYF. As DNA, the CDR3 is TGTGCCAGCAGCGGTAGCGGGAGAGTGGCAGAGACCCAGTACTTC.

This clone is a singleton in its sample. The chain links TRBV27 to TRBJ2-7, with 8 bases fitting TRBD1. From germline, CDR1 is MNHEY and CDR2 SMNVEV (reference sequence). The CDR3 length is 14 residues. The trim removed 4 bases at V and 3 bases at J, leaving 5 bases unmatched. Here the CDR3 reads CASSWTGYSYEQYF. CDR3 DNA sequence: TGTGCCAGCAGTTGGACAGGGTACAGCTACGAGCAGTACTTC.

The chain employs TRBV11-2 and TRBJ2-7; the D gene is possibly TRBD2 (6 bases). V dropped 5 bases and J dropped 3 bases, with 11 bases sitting between them. CDR3 size: 13 residues. Per germline, CDR1 SGHAT and CDR2 FQNNGV. DNA for the CDR3: TGTGCCAGCAGCCCGGGACTGGGCTACGAGCAGTACTTC. This codes for CASSPGLGYEQYF.

This sequence joins TRBV4-1 and TRBJ2-1; 9 bases map to TRBD2. CDR1 is MGHRA, CDR2 YSYEKL, per germline. The junction had 6 bases not matched to a gene; V was cut back by 1 base and J by 8 bases. This CDR3 comprises 15 residues. The CDR3 coding sequence is TGCGCCAGCAGCCAAGGTGGACTAGCGAACGATGAGCAGTTCTTC. Its translation is CASSQGGLANDEQFF.

The V gene is TRBV19, the J gene TRBJ2-5; 7 bases align to TRBD2. The V segment lost 3 bases and the J segment 5 bases; nucleotides outside the gene matches: 3. The CDR3 runs to 13 residues. From germline, CDR1 is LNHDA and CDR2 SQIVND (reference sequence). The CDR3 DNA sequence: TGTGCCAGTAGTATGAACGGGAGGGAGACCCAGTACTTC. Translated, it gives CASSMNGRETQYF. Full variable domain (remainder filled in from reference TRBV19 and TRBJ2-5): DGGITQSPKYLFRKEGQNVTLSCEQNLNHDAMYWYRQDPGQGLRLIYYSQIVNDFQKGDIAEGYSVSREKKESFPLTVTSAQKNPTAFYLCASSMNGRETQYFGPGTRLLVL.

The chain employs TRBV7-2 and TRBJ2-7; D uncertain. Germline values: CDR1 SGHTA, CDR2 FQGNSA. Trimming took off 8 bases at V and 0 bases at J, with 20 bases between the two ends. The CDR3 is made up of 16 amino acids. The CDR3 bases are TGTGCCAGCGCCGAACTACTAAATTCCCCCTCCTACGAGCAGTACTTC. Amino acids: CASAELLNSPSYEQYF.

This clone was counted a single time. V gene TRBV5-1 combines with J gene TRBJ1-2; 7 bases map to TRBD1. Germline values: CDR1 SGHRS, CDR2 YFSETQ. The CDR3 consists of 17 residues. J gave up 2 bases and V 4 bases, and 14 bases lay outside the gene matches. DNA for the CDR3: TGCGCCAGCAGCCTGGGCTTCCGGGACAGCCTAAACTATGGCTACACCTTC. This encodes CASSLGFRDSLNYGYTF.

This clone has more than one count but fewer than ten. The J gene is TRBJ1-2, the V gene TRBV6-1, with unresolved D. The CDR3 contains 11 residues. From germline, CDR1 is MNHNS and CDR2 SASEGT. The V gene lost 8 bases and the J gene lost 3 bases, with 7 bases spanning the gap. The CDR3 spells CASGSYYGYTF. In DNA form, the CDR3 reads TGTGCCAGCGGCTCTTACTATGGCTACACCTTC.

The genes are TRBV19 and TRBJ2-2; weak D call: TRBD2 (6 bases). CDR1 is LNHDA and CDR2 is SQIVND in the germline V gene (reference sequence). The CDR3 is 14 amino acids. The V end was cut by 4 bases, the J end by 6 bases, with 12 bases between. The DNA for the CDR3 is TGTGCCAGTAGTACTAGCGTACCCGCCGGGGAGCTGTTTTTT. Translated, it gives CASSTSVPAGELFF.

By sample share, this clone is medium-sized (0.01 to 0.1%). V gene TRBV7-9 combines with J gene TRBJ2-7, with a possible D match to TRBD1 (5 bases). The germline V gene encodes CDR1 SEHNR and CDR2 FQNEAQ (reference sequence). V lost 6 bases to trimming and J lost 6 bases, with 12 bases between them. The CDR3 covers 12 residues. The CDR3: CASSWGWGEQYF. The CDR3 DNA sequence: TGTGCCAGCAGTTGGGGCTGGGGCGAGCAGTACTTC.

The chain links TRBV19 to TRBJ1-5; possibly TRBD1 for D (6 bases). There are 13 residues in the CDR3. Trimming shortened V by 4 bases and J by 6 bases, and 10 bases separated the two germline ends. Germline V gene lookup returns CDR1 LNHDA and CDR2 SQIVND (reference sequence). CDR3 protein: CASSTGAGQPQHF. Written as DNA, the CDR3 is TGTGCCAGTAGTACAGGGGCCGGTCAGCCCCAGCATTTT.

The genes are TRBV10-3 and TRBJ1-1; D is uncertain. This CDR3 has 12 residues. Germline CDR1 reads ENHRY; CDR2 reads SYGVKD. V lost 3 bases and J 4 bases, leaving 6 bases between the germline ends. The CDR3 coding sequence is TGTGCCATCAGTGACGGGGTCACTGAAGCTTTCTTT. Protein: CAISDGVTEAFF.

The gene calls are TRBV29-1 and TRBJ1-2; weak D call: TRBD1 (6 bases). The germline V gene has CDR1 SQVTM and CDR2 ANQGSEA. This CDR3 has 12 residues. Trimming stripped 3 bases from V and 4 bases from J, with 9 bases between. The CDR3, as DNA: TGCAGCGTTGAGACAGGTATCTATGGCTACACCTTC. Translating it yields CSVETGIYGYTF.

The genes are TRBV19 and TRBJ2-1; 9 positions agree with TRBD2. The CDR3 sequence is 14 residues long. The V gene's germline CDR1 is LNHDA and CDR2 SQIVND (reference sequence). Losses at the gene ends were 10 bases for V and 4 bases for J; bases not matched to a gene: 8. The CDR3 DNA reads TGTGCCACCAGCTATAGCGGGGGATACAATGAGCAGTTCTTC. It translates to CATSYSGGYNEQFF.

The chain recombines TRBV2 with TRBJ1-5; TRBD1 aligns across 7 bases. V trimming: 2 bases; J trimming: 1 base; junction bases outside the gene matches: 2. This CDR3 region has 15 residues. Germline loops: CDR1 SNHLY, CDR2 FYNNEI. CDR3 coding DNA: TGTGCCAGCAGTGAACAGGGGGTGAGCAATCAGCCCCAGCATTTT. Its translation is CASSEQGVSNQPQHF. The whole variable domain, filled in from reference TRBV2 and TRBJ1-5, reads EPEVTQTPSHQVTQMGQEVILRCVPISNHLYFYWYRQILGQKVEFLVSFYNNEISEKSEIFDDQFSVERPDGSNFTLKIRSTKLEDSAMYFCASSEQGVSNQPQHFGDGTRLSIL.

The J gene is TRBJ1-2, the V gene TRBV27; possible D gene TRBD1, 5 bases. Germline V gene data show CDR1 as MNHEY and CDR2 as SMNVEV (reference sequence). CDR3 length equals 12 residues. The germline V and J ends were trimmed by 5 bases and 4 bases, with 8 bases remaining between them. This CDR3 reads CASSTGFYGYTF. DNA of the CDR3: TGTGCCAGCAGTACAGGTTTCTATGGCTACACCTTC.

CDR3 amino acids: CAWDTYGISGEEQFF. The CDR3 DNA follows: TGTGCCTGGGACACCTACGGGATTAGCGGCGAGGAGCAGTTCTTC. The chain joins TRBV30 to TRBJ2-1; weak D call: TRBD2 (6 bases). Germline loops: CDR1 GTSNPN, CDR2 SVGIG (reference sequence). The CDR3 consists of 15 residues. The V end was cut by 5 bases, the J end by 10 bases, with 24 bases between.

The chain employs TRBV19 and TRBJ2-7; unclear D gene. CDR1 LNHDA and CDR2 SQIVND come from the germline V gene (reference sequence). The CDR3 runs to 14 residues. Deletions cut 2 bases from V and 2 bases from J, with 10 bases between. CDR3 sequence: CASSIQDFTYEQYF. As DNA, the CDR3 is TGTGCCAGTAGTATACAGGATTTCACCTACGAGCAGTACTTC.

The CDR3 DNA follows: TGTGCCAGCAGCGCCAAGTTAGAGAACACTGAAGCTTTCTTT. It specifies CASSAKLENTEAFF. The chain has TRBV5-6 and TRBJ1-1, with D uncertain. The CDR3 extends over 14 amino acids. Germline V gene lookup returns CDR1 SGHDT and CDR2 YYEEEE. Between the trimmed V and J ends, which lost 4 bases and 1 base, there was a span of 11 bases.

The chain has TRBV5-4 and TRBJ1-2; tentative D call: TRBD1 (6 bases). Germline-derived CDR1 and CDR2 are SGHNT and YYREEE (reference sequence). Trimming removed 7 bases at V and 3 bases at J, with 16 bases between. The CDR3 is 14 amino acids. The CDR3 here is CASGFTRGYYGYTF. In DNA form, the CDR3 reads TGTGCCAGCGGATTTACCAGGGGATACTATGGCTACACCTTC.

In DNA form, the CDR3 reads TGTGCCAGCAGTTTATATGCCGGGACTAGCGGGAGTTCATCCTACAATGAGCAGTTCTTC. Protein: CASSLYAGTSGSSSYNEQFF. V usage is TRBV27 and J usage is TRBJ2-1, with 14 bases that match TRBD2. Germline assignment: CDR1 MNHEY and CDR2 SMNVEV (reference sequence). CDR3 length: 20 amino acids. Trimming cost V 1 base and J 1 base; bases outside gene matches: 9.

The V call is TRBV9, the J call TRBJ2-5; tentatively, D is TRBD2 (5 bases). V dropped 3 bases and J dropped 5 bases, with 17 bases sitting between them. The germline V gene has CDR1 SGDLS and CDR2 YYNGEE. The CDR3 consists of 15 residues. The CDR3 nucleotides read TGTGCCAGCAGCGCTTCCTCAGGTCCGGGGGAGACCCAGTACTTC. This encodes CASSASSGPGETQYF.

V usage is TRBV18 and J usage is TRBJ2-2, with D possibly being TRBD1 (6 bases). Trimming took 0 bases from V and 13 from J, leaving 12 bases between them. The CDR3 extends over 13 amino acids. Germline CDR1 and CDR2: KGHSH and LQKENI. The CDR3 loop reads CASSPPSGTRLFF. CDR3 nucleotide sequence: TGTGCCAGCTCACCACCCTCCGGGACACGGCTGTTTTTT.

The chain combines TRBV28 with TRBJ1-5; TRBD1 matches at 10 bases. CDR1 is MDHEN, CDR2 SYDVKM, per germline. The V and J ends lost 6 bases and 9 bases, in that order; junction bases with no gene match: 8. This CDR3 has 14 residues. The chain's CDR3 is CASRTGGERPPQHF. The CDR3 DNA sequence: TGTGCCAGCAGGACAGGGGGCGAGAGGCCGCCCCAGCATTTT.

The gene calls are TRBV6-5 and TRBJ2-7, with a weak D call TRBD1 (5 bases). Germline-derived CDR1 and CDR2 are MNHEY and SVGAGI. CDR3 length equals 13 residues. Trimming took off 8 bases at V and 2 bases at J, with 13 bases between the two ends. DNA of the CDR3: TGTGCCAGCGAGAAGTCAGGGACCTACGAGCAGTACTTC. Protein sequence: CASEKSGTYEQYF.